This T cell receptor beta chain emerged from a study of shared clonotypes between healthy human individuals. Evenly divided among several immunoSEQ plates was the genomic DNA of each subset. TCRdb's table, derived via immunoSEQ multiplex PCR, lists solely in-frame clones and lacks some. Seen here are around 1.1 million clones, roughly 74% observed once, and the top ten hold roughly 0.57%. This CDR3 region has 12 residues. Germline loops: CDR1 MNHEY, CDR2 SVGAGI. The V and J ends lost 7 bases and 5 bases, in that order; junction bases with no gene match: 4. The clonotype originates from a man between 18 and 35 years old in good health. Some clones in this sample may be carry-over from other donors' samples. The sequenced sample was memory CD4+ T cells from PBMCs. Subset in this sample: CD45RA-negative fraction. This chain links TRBV6-5 with TRBJ2-5; 7 nucleotides align to TRBD1. In DNA, the CDR3 is TGTGCCAGCACCGGGACAGAGGAGACCCAGTACTTC. Amino acids: CASTGTEETQYF.